Listed below are T cell receptor beta chains from one sample, sequenced in a study of blood T cell repertoires in COVID-19. Only in-frame clones appear in the TCRdb table, and some are missing; sequencing was by immunoSEQ multiplex PCR. The sample lists 340,000 or so clones; around 86% were seen once. Input material: PBMCs or T cells enriched from blood (not recorded which). These TCRs come from a woman between 35 and 50 years old with acute COVID-19. CDR3s include the opening cysteine and the closing phenylalanine or tryptophan. A D gene is named only where the DNA matches it firmly. Rows may omit the clone size; those that give it use once, few, many or a size class.

>NA|TRBV15|NA|TRBJ1-1
TGTGCCACCAGCAGAGGGACTTTGATAAACACTGAAGCTTTCTTT
CATSRGTLINTEAFF
>TRBD1|TRBV2|NA|TRBJ2-5
TGTGCCAGCAGGGGGGACAGGGGGAGAGAGACCCAGTACTTC
CASRGDRGRETQYF
>NA|TRBV28|NA|TRBJ2-2
TGTGCCAGCCAGCTGTTGACTCCCGGGGAGCTGTTTTTT
CASQLLTPGELFF
>TRBD1|TRBV28|few|TRBJ1-5
TGTGCCAGCAGTTCAAATTGGGGACAGGAAAATCAGCCCCAGCATTTT
CASSSNWGQENQPQHF
>TRBD1|TRBV24-1|NA|TRBJ2-3
TGTGCCACCAGTGATCAACAGGGGTTGGATACGCAGTATTTT
CATSDQQGLDTQYF
>TRBD1|TRBV28|NA|TRBJ1-5
TGTGCCAGCAGTTTACAGGGGGTCTATAGCAATCAGCCCCAGCATTTT
CASSLQGVYSNQPQHF
>TRBD2|TRBV6-5|NA|TRBJ2-3
TGTGCCAGCAGTTTAACCGGGACTAGGGGAACAGATACGCAGTATTTT
CASSLTGTRGTDTQYF
>TRBD1|TRBV7-9|NA|TRBJ1-4
TGTGCCAGCAGCCGAGGGACAGGGGGAAATGAAAAACTGTTTTTT
CASSRGTGGNEKLFF
>NA|TRBV28|NA|TRBJ2-2
TGTGCCAGCAGTTTATTTCAGGTCACCGGGGAGCTGTTTTTT
CASSLFQVTGELFF
>NA|TRBV18|NA|TRBJ1-1
TGTGCCAGCTCACCGGAGGTCACTGAAGCTTTCTTT
CASSPEVTEAFF
>NA|TRBV6-5|NA|TRBJ1-1
TGTGCCAGCAGACCCGGGGGGGCCAACACTGAAGCTTTCTTT
CASRPGGANTEAFF
>NA|TRBV5-8|once|TRBJ1-1
TGTGCCAGCAGCTTGGTTATAGTAGGGGGGAACACTGAAGCTTTCTTT
CASSLVIVGGNTEAFF
>NA|TRBV28|NA|TRBJ1-2
TGTGCCAGCACCTCTTTGGATTTGGGGGGGGTCGACTATGGCTACACCTTC
CASTSLDLGGVDYGYTF
>TRBD1|TRBV5-6|NA|TRBJ2-3
TGTGCCAGCAGCTTGGGGGGACAGGGGAAGATTTACACAGATACGCAGTATTTT
CASSLGGQGKIYTDTQYF
>TRBD1|TRBV3-1/TRBV3-2|NA|TRBJ2-1
TGTGCCAGCAGCCAAATGGCAGGGGGCGATGAGCAGTTCTTC
CASSQMAGGDEQFF
>NA|TRBV18|NA|TRBJ2-2
TGTGCCAGCTCTTTAGCGGCCGGAACGAACACCGGGGAGCTGTTTTTT
CASSLAAGTNTGELFF
>TRBD1|TRBV7-2|NA|TRBJ2-5
TGTGCCAGCAGCTTAGTACGGGGACGGACAGGGGGGCTCGAGACCCAGTACTTC
CASSLVRGRTGGLETQYF
>NA|TRBV21-1|NA|TRBJ2-7
TGTGCCAGCAGCAAAGAGGGGGCGCAGGGGGCCTCCTACGAGCAGTACTTC
CASSKEGAQGASYEQYF
>TRBD1|TRBV19|NA|TRBJ1-1
TGTGCCAGTAGTTCTCCGACAGGGCGAGCTTTCTTT
CASSSPTGRAFF
>TRBD1|TRBV7-9|NA|TRBJ1-2
TGTGCCAGCAGCCCACAGGGGGCATCTTCTGGCTACACCTTC
CASSPQGASSGYTF
>NA|TRBV29-1|NA|TRBJ2-7
TGCAGCGTTGAAAACAGGGATGGCCGGTACTTC
CSVENRDGRYF
>NA|TRBV6-6|NA|TRBJ2-5
TGTGCCAGCAGGGACCGGCAGGGTTCAGAGACCCAGTACTTC
CASRDRQGSETQYF
>TRBD1|TRBV9|NA|TRBJ2-7
TGTGCCAGCAGCGTCTCAGCAGGGGGCTACGAGCAGTACTTC
CASSVSAGGYEQYF
>NA|TRBV14|NA|TRBJ2-7
TGTGCCAGCAGCCAAGTAAACAGGTACTACGAGCAGTACTTC
CASSQVNRYYEQYF
>TRBD2|TRBV6-2/TRBV6-3|NA|TRBJ2-7
TGTGCCAGCACCCCCGGGGCGCTAGCGGGAGTCTACGAGCAGTACTTC
CASTPGALAGVYEQYF
>NA|TRBV4-2|NA|TRBJ1-6
TGTGCCAGCAGCCAAGATAAGGGGGTGTCGAATTCACCCCTCCACTTT
CASSQDKGVSNSPLHF
>NA|TRBV4-3|NA|TRBJ1-3
TGCGCCAGCAGCCAAGTTATTGGAAACACCATATATTTT
CASSQVIGNTIYF
>NA|TRBV6-1|NA|TRBJ1-2
TGTGCCAGCAGTGAACGGGGGAAAGGAAAAGGCTACACCTTC
CASSERGKGKGYTF
>NA|TRBV7-8|NA|TRBJ2-1
TGTGCCAGCAGCAGTTGGGACACCTATCTAAATTTCGAACAGTTCTTC
CASSSWDTYLNFEQFF
>NA|TRBV7-9|NA|TRBJ1-5
TGTGCCAGCAGCCGGACCGGGGATCCGAGCAATCAGCCCCAGCATTTT
CASSRTGDPSNQPQHF
>NA|TRBV7-9|NA|TRBJ1-1
TGTGCCAGCAGCCCACCGGGACAGAACACTGAAGCTTTCTTT
CASSPPGQNTEAFF
>TRBD1|TRBV5-1|few|TRBJ1-6
TGCGCCAGCAGCCCCGGGACAGAAAATTCACCCCTCCACTTT
CASSPGTENSPLHF
>TRBD2|TRBV9|NA|TRBJ2-5
TGTGCCAGCAGCGTAGGTCCGGCGGGAGAGGTTCCCCAAGAGACCCAGTACTTC
CASSVGPAGEVPQETQYF
>NA|TRBV6-1|NA|TRBJ2-7
TGTGCCAGCAGTGCTCCGGAGTGGCAGGGCCGATACGAGCAGTACTTC
CASSAPEWQGRYEQYF
>NA|TRBV2|NA|TRBJ2-7
TGTGCCAGCAGTGATGACTTTAGCTCCTACGAGCAGTACTTC
CASSDDFSSYEQYF
>NA|TRBV7-9|NA|TRBJ2-5
TGTGCCAGCAGCACCGTAAGTTGGACACGGAGTTTGCAAGAGACCCAGTACTTC
CASSTVSWTRSLQETQYF
>TRBD1|TRBV3-1/TRBV3-2|few|TRBJ1-2
TGTGCCAGCAGCACGGGACAGACCTATGGCTACACCTTC
CASSTGQTYGYTF
>NA|TRBV20-1|NA|TRBJ1-2
TGCAGTGCTAGATCTCTTGATGGCTACACCTTC
CSARSLDGYTF